These T cell receptor beta chains were read from a single sample in a study of T-cell memory formation after mild COVID-19. TCRdb recomputed calls from the 5' RACE reads with MiXCR, one row per CDR3 protein. The sample contains about 470,000 distinct CDR3 sequences, around a quarter of which appear only once. Sequences were obtained from PBMCs or a T cell subset sorted from them (not recorded which). The receptors stem from an adult woman who had mild COVID-19 (a few samples of this study predate the infection). Cell type and time point are not known. The CDR3 runs from the conserved cysteine through the conserved F or W. D genes are given only for firm matches. Clone size is given for some rows only: seen once, a few or many times, or a class if the clone is expanded.

v_call	j_call	clone_size	d_call	cdr3_aa	cdr3_nt
TRBV6-1	TRBJ2-7	NA	TRBD1	CASRETGGGGEQCF	TGTGCCAGCAGGGAGACAGGGGGCGGCGGCGAGCAGTGCTTC
TRBV6-2/TRBV6-3	TRBJ2-7	NA	TRBD1	CASSHRSWTGDYEQYF	TGTGCCAGCAGCCACCGTTCCTGGACAGGGGACTACGAGCAGTACTTC
TRBV20-1	TRBJ1-1	NA	NA	CSASRGPLTEAFF	TGCAGTGCTAGTCGGGGGCCGCTAACTGAAGCTTTCTTT
TRBV29-1	TRBJ2-7	NA	NA	CSVRGTYYEQYF	TGCAGCGTTCGCGGGACATACTACGAGCAGTACTTC
TRBV20-1	TRBJ2-7	NA	NA	CSARAGSSAYEQYF	TGCAGTGCTCGTGCGGGGAGCAGCGCCTACGAGCAGTACTTC
TRBV10-3	TRBJ2-7	few	NA	CAIRGGLGSETLYEQYF	TGTGCCATCAGGGGGGGCTTGGGTAGCGAAACCCTCTACGAGCAGTACTTC
TRBV7-2	TRBJ2-7	NA	TRBD1	CASSLWGQGAYEQYF	TGTGCCAGCAGCTTATGGGGACAGGGGGCTTACGAGCAGTACTTC
TRBV20-1	TRBJ2-2	few	NA	CSAREAHRVGELFF	TGCAGTGCTAGAGAGGCCCATCGGGTCGGGGAGCTGTTTTTT
TRBV29-1	TRBJ2-1	NA	TRBD2	CSALLAGVFDEQFF	TGCAGCGCGTTACTAGCGGGAGTGTTCGATGAGCAGTTCTTC
TRBV29-1	TRBJ1-1	NA	NA	CSVESAGIEAFF	TGCAGCGTTGAATCCGCCGGGATTGAAGCTTTCTTT
TRBV15	TRBJ2-1	few	TRBD2	CATSRGTSGHNEQFF	TGTGCCACCAGCAGAGGGACTAGCGGACACAATGAGCAGTTCTTC
TRBV6-5	TRBJ1-2	once	TRBD1	CASSYHDRGYGYTF	TGTGCCAGCAGTTACCATGACAGGGGCTATGGCTACACCTTC
TRBV5-1	TRBJ2-3	few	NA	CASSQGDRATDTQYF	TGCGCCAGCAGCCAGGGAGATAGGGCCACAGATACGCAGTATTTT
TRBV18	TRBJ2-7	few	NA	CASSLKRTEQYF	TGTGCCAGCTCACTAAAGCGGACCGAGCAGTACTTC
TRBV21-1	TRBJ1-1	NA	NA	CASSTRDRVRPNTEAFF	TGTGCCAGCAGCACTAGGGACAGGGTAAGACCGAACACTGAAGCTTTCTTT
TRBV20-1	TRBJ2-3	NA	NA	CSARVGARSTDTQYF	TGCAGTGCTAGAGTGGGAGCGCGCAGCACAGATACGCAGTATTTT
TRBV3-1	TRBJ2-2	few	TRBD2	CASSQPVAGEGTGELFF	TGTGCCAGCAGCCAGCCCGTAGCGGGAGAGGGGACCGGGGAGCTGTTTTTT
TRBV2	TRBJ2-6	few	NA	CASSGVSGANVLTF	TGTGCCAGCAGTGGAGTCTCTGGGGCCAACGTCCTGACTTTC
TRBV7-3	TRBJ1-5	few	TRBD1	CASSPQGGREPQHF	TGTGCCAGCAGCCCTCAGGGGGGGAGGGAGCCCCAGCATTTT
TRBV7-9	TRBJ1-1	NA	NA	CASSPGHTEAFF	TGTGCCAGCAGTCCCGGGCACACTGAAGCTTTCTTT
TRBV10-2	TRBJ1-1	few	NA	CASSEQGEVTEAFF	TGCGCCAGCAGTGAGCAAGGGGAGGTCACTGAAGCTTTCTTT
TRBV19	TRBJ1-5	NA	TRBD1	CASSETGDGVNQPQHF	TGTGCCAGTAGTGAGACAGGGGACGGGGTCAATCAGCCCCAGCATTTT